The clone carrying this T cell receptor beta chain counts as medium-sized (0.01 to 0.1%). These data come from a study of control samples from healthy donors and cancer patients. The data were produced by immunoSEQ multiplex PCR, yet TCRdb's version contains in-frame clones alone and is incomplete. This table holds under 450,000 clones, about nine tenths found once. Trimming pared 8 bases from V and 0 bases from J, leaving 10 bases between. Germline V gene sequence: CDR1 MNHEY, CDR2 SVGAGI. CDR3 length equals 13 residues. The chain recombines TRBV6-5 with TRBJ1-1; D gene unclear. The clonotype was recovered from a middle-aged man with head and neck cancer. Sequenced: PBMCs. CDR3 sequence (DNA): TGTGCCAGCCAGTGGGAAATGAACACTGAAGCTTTCTTT. Translating it yields CASQWEMNTEAFF.